The entry below describes one T cell receptor beta chain. This clonotype was observed at least ten times. The antigen this receptor binds is unknown. No clone much larger than this one lies a single base away; base qualities are absent. V loses 0 bases, J loses 4 bases, and the germline ends lie 9 bases apart. Looking up the germline V gene yields CDR1 LGHNA and CDR2 YNFKEQ. The CDR3 goes from the cysteine to the phenylalanine over 14 residues. Of all the DNA, just the CDR3 is kept, 42 bases in frame from base 1. The sample's time point, from its label and the paper: blood at routine non-recurrence follow-up after resection. For TCR sequencing, whole RNA was extracted from tumor and nontumor lung tissue, or from cryopreserved PBMC samples, and no cell sorting was done. Only patients with enough RNA available from two or more tumor regions were chosen for TCR sequencing. The sample belongs to a study of spatial heterogeneity in lung cancer (dated by TCRdb to the late 2010s). Background on the whole study: Samples were obtained from 70 to 85 patients with early-stage, untreated non-small cell lung cancer from the lung TRACERx cohort. Both alpha and beta chains were TCR-sequenced in samples taken at surgery, namely 220 tumor regions, fewer than 85 matched nontumor lung samples and some 53 PBMC samples. Beta-chain transcripts were consistently detected in greater numbers than alpha-chain transcripts, which likely reflected higher beta-chain transcript abundance. TCR alpha and beta repertoires were quantitatively compared across multiple tumor regions, matched nontumor lung and blood in non-small cell lung cancer. The study linked features of the TCR repertoire to counts of nonsynonymous mutations, which were determined by whole-exome sequencing of tumor tissue. Follow-up PBMC samples were sequenced whenever available, and the median time to follow-up was 2 to 3 years after resection. In the raw uncorrected reads, each unique combination of TCR and UMI appeared more than ten times on average. The research as a whole found: Confirming at a functional level the hypothesis that regional TCRs recognize regional mutations was considered to require additional single-cell paired TCR alpha and beta sequencing. Ubiquitous expanded tumor TCRs showed up in blood more often at tumor resection than at routine follow-up. Only 14 patients were included in the comparisons of baseline and follow-up blood repertoires.

Library construction relied on 5' RACE. Sequenced using a NextSeq 500. In the TCR library protocol, a unique molecular identifier was attached to each TCR cDNA molecule so that PCR and sequencing errors could be corrected. On the study's bioinformatics: Decombinator tools were used for TCR identification, UMI-based error correction and CDR3 extraction. Expanded TCRs were defined as those above a frequency of 2 per 1,000, corresponding to the top 1% of the tumor frequency distribution. Each repertoire was subsampled 100 times to 5,000 TCRs, after which Renyi diversity was computed with the R vegan package. CDR3 similarity networks were constructed using string-kernel similarity of amino acid triplets, with links drawn between CDR3s whose pairwise similarity was above 0.82. The public sequencing data were trimmed at Q25 with fastp and processed into clonotypes with MiXCR by TCRdb, which kept only in-frame beta chains. CDR3 protein duplicates are merged, each entry listing the most common genes and DNA. The V and J calls were determined by TCRdb, not by the authors. The sample table holds about 120,000 distinct CDR3 sequences, of which 12% were seen once. The ten largest clonotypes hold roughly 15% of the sample.

Rearrangement joined TRBV4-2 to TRBJ2-5; the D segment could be TRBD2, given 5 matching bases. This clonotype was obtained from a male donor with early-stage non-small cell lung cancer. The specimen was PBMCs, collected at follow-up. The nucleotides read TGTGCCAGCAGCCAAGAACTAGAAGGAGAGACCCAGTACTTC. It codes for CASSQELEGETQYF.